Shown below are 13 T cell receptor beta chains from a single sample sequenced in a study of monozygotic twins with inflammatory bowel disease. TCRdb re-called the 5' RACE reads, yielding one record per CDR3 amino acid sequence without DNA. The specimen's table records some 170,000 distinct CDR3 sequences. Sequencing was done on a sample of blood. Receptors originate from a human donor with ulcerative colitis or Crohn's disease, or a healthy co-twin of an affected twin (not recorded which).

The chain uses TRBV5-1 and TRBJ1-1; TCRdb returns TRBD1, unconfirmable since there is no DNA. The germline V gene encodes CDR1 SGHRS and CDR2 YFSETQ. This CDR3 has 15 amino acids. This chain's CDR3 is CASTFSGDANTEAFF.

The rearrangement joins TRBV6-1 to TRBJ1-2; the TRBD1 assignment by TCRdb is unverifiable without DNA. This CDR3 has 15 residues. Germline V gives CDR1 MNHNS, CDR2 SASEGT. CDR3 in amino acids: CASSLLQGAVDGYTF.

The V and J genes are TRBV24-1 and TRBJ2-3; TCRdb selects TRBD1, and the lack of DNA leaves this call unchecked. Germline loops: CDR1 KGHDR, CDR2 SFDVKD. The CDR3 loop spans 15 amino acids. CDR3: CATSPPGEETDTQYF.

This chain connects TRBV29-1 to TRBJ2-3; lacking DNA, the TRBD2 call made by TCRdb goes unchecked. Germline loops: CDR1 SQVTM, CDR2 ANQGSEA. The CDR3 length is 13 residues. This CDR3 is CSVRRARTDTQYF.

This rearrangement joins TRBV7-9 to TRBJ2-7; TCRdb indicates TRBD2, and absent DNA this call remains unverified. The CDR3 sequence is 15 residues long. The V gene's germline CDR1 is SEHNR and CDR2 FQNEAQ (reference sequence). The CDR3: CASSLVSDGAYEQYF.

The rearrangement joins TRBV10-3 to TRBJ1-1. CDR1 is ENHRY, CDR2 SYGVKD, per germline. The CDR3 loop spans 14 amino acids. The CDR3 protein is CAISGVRTDTEAFF.

The CDR3 reads CSATSGGNEQYF. The rearrangement links TRBV20-1 to TRBJ2-7; TCRdb outputs TRBD1, but without DNA this stays unchecked. The CDR3 sequence is 12 residues long. Per the germline V gene, CDR1 is DFQATT and CDR2 is SNEGSKA (reference sequence).

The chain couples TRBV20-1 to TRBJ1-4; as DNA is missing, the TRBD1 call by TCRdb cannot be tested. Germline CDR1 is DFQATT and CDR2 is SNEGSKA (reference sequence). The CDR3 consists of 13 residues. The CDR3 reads CSARGQGNEKLFF.

CDR3 residues: CASSPDRQETQYF. This rearrangement joins TRBV7-6 to TRBJ2-5; as DNA is missing, the TRBD1 call by TCRdb cannot be tested. This CDR3 is 13 amino acids long. CDR1 is SGHVS and CDR2 is FNYEAQ in the germline V gene. Full variable domain (remainder filled in from reference TRBV7-6 and TRBJ2-5): GAGVSQSPRYKVTKRGQDVALRCDPISGHVSLYWYRQALGQGPEFLTYFNYEAQQDKSGLPNDRFSAERPEGSISTLTIQRTEQRDSAMYRCASSPDRQETQYFGPGTRLLVL.

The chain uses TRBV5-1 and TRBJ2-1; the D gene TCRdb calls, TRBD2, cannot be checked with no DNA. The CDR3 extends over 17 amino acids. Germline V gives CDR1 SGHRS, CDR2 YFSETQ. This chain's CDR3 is CASSPPLAGHSYNEQFF.

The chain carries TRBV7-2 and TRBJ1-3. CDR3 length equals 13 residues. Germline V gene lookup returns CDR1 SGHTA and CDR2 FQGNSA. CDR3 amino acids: CATGVFSGNTIYF.

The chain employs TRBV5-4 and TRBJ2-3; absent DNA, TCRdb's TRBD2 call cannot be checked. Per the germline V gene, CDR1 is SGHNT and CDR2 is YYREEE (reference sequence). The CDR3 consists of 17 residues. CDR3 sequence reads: CASRTGLIAGVTDTQYF.

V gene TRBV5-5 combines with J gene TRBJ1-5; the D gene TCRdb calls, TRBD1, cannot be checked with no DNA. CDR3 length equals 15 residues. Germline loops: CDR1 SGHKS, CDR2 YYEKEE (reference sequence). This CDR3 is CASSLAGTNLQPQHF.